The source of this T cell receptor (beta chain) is a study of blood T cell repertoires in COVID-19. Only a few counts were recorded for this clone. This CDR3 has 15 residues. Germline V gene sequence: CDR1 MNHEY, CDR2 SMNVEV (reference sequence). Trimming shortened V by 1 base and J by 1 base, and 8 bases separated the two germline ends. Original handling: From reference gene primer amplification, estimates of nucleated cell counts were derived. The protocol was immunoSEQ multiplex PCR, while the TCRdb copy is restricted to in-frame clones and leaves out a portion. V, J and clone size are taken as reported in that table, and D and trimming were inferred from the DNA itself. Of fewer than 250,000 clones listed, about 86% were seen once; the top ten hold roughly 14%.

The chain joins TRBV27 to TRBJ1-3; maybe TRBD1 (5 bases). The sequenced material came from PBMCs or T cells enriched from blood (not recorded which). The TCR was taken from a woman aged 45-65 years with acute COVID-19. The CDR3 DNA is TGTGCCAGCAGTTTATTTCCAGGGTCTGGAAACACCATATATTTT. Translation: CASSLFPGSGNTIYF.